The clone carrying this TCR beta chain was found a few times. The antigen remains undetermined. Every patient was affected by relapse after autologous stem cell transplantation, while exposure to brentuximab vedotin was not uniform. Produced via immunoSEQ multiplex PCR; TCRdb's table is partial and in-frame only. The sample has 35,000 or so clones, approximately 69% seen once. This record comes from a study of PD-1 blockade in classical Hodgkin lymphoma. Study conclusions and caveats: When set against healthy donors, newly diagnosed patients were reported to show lower baseline TCR diversity.

The material was peripheral blood mononuclear cells (PBMCs), obtained before the second cycle of nivolumab. The clonotype was recovered from a human donor with classical Hodgkin lymphoma.

The CDR3 DNA sequence: TGTGCTAGTGGTTTGATCAGGAGCTCCTATAATTCACCCCTCCACTTT. Residues: CASGLIRSSYNSPLHF. This chain joins TRBV12-5 and TRBJ1-6, with D uncertain. CDR1 and CDR2 (germline): LGHNT, FRNRAP. V was pared by 2 bases and J by 0 bases, with 8 bases between. The CDR3 sequence is 16 residues long.